The 12 T cell receptor beta chains reported below all come from one sample, sequenced in a study of beta chain features in type 1 diabetes. Study-wide findings and caveats: Across all four CD4+ subsets, people with type 1 diabetes showed modestly shorter TCRB CDR3s.

These receptors are not linked to any known antigen. Expressed TCRB transcripts were sequenced, since all the RNA that had been isolated was reverse transcribed. Clones were sequenced by immunoSEQ multiplex PCR, and TCRdb holds only the in-frame ones, with some missing. The sample yields about 700,000 clones, 13% seen once. What was sequenced was naive CD4+ T cells from blood. These receptor sequences come from a young man with type 1 diabetes.

This chain joins TRBV25-1 and TRBJ1-6, with D tentatively TRBD1 (5 bases). Germline V gives CDR1 MGHDK, CDR2 SYGVNS. The CDR3 loop spans 16 amino acids. V dropped 4 bases and J dropped 8 bases, with 18 bases sitting between them. The CDR3 DNA sequence: TGTGCCAGCAGTGGTCCCTCGGCAGGGAGTGATTCACCCCTCCACTTT. Translating it yields CASSGPSAGSDSPLHF.

This clone was seen a handful of times. The CDR3 spells CASSEAQGRSANSPLHF. CDR3 bases: TGTGCCAGCAGTGAAGCGCAGGGGAGGTCGGCAAATTCACCCCTCCACTTT. The chain combines TRBV6-1 with TRBJ1-6, with D perhaps TRBD1 (6 bases). Germline loops: CDR1 MNHNS, CDR2 SASEGT. The CDR3 loop spans 17 amino acids. The V gene lost 0 bases and the J gene lost 7 bases, with 16 bases spanning the gap.

The chain employs TRBV30 and TRBJ1-2; tentative D call: TRBD1 (5 bases). Deletions cut 0 bases from V and 6 bases from J, with 14 bases between. This CDR3 comprises 14 residues. The germline V gene has CDR1 GTSNPN and CDR2 SVGIG (reference sequence). CDR3 DNA: TGTGCCTGGAGTGTGAGGACGGCGGGGCATGGCTACACCTTC. Translated, it gives CAWSVRTAGHGYTF.

The chain joins TRBV29-1 to TRBJ2-4; 8 positions match TRBD1. The V segment lost 6 bases and the J segment 4 bases; nucleotides outside the gene matches: 11. Germline V lookup: CDR1 SQVTM, CDR2 ANQGSEA. This CDR3 spans 15 amino acids. CDR3 region: CSVRAGGSGKNIQYF. The DNA of the CDR3 is TGCAGCGTGAGGGCAGGGGGCAGTGGGAAAAACATTCAGTACTTC.

The chain combines TRBV9 with TRBJ2-4; either TRBD1 or TRBD2 may fit D (5 bases each). Trimming took off 4 bases at V and 11 bases at J, with 19 bases between the two ends. Germline CDR1 reads SGDLS; CDR2 reads YYNGEE. CDR3 length: 14 residues. The CDR3 here is CASSLRDPGGVQYF. The CDR3 coding sequence is TGTGCCAGCAGCCTTCGGGACCCCGGTGGGGTTCAGTACTTC.

The chain recombines TRBV30 with TRBJ1-5; D is unclear. Trimming took 2 bases from V and 4 from J, leaving 9 bases between them. The CDR3 spans 13 residues. Germline CDR1 and CDR2: GTSNPN and SVGIG (reference sequence). The chain's CDR3 is CAWSPQANQPQHF. The CDR3 coding sequence is TGTGCCTGGAGTCCCCAGGCGAATCAGCCCCAGCATTTT.

This chain uses TRBV11-2 with TRBJ1-1; D is unresolved. The CDR3 runs to 16 residues. CDR1 and CDR2 from the germline V gene are SGHAT and FQNNGV. Trimming left V 7 bases short and J 4 bases short, with 22 bases between. In DNA, the CDR3 is TGTGCCAGCACCCGCGGGCCAATGGAGATGGGCACTGAAGCTTTCTTT. It specifies CASTRGPMEMGTEAFF.

There are a few counts of this clone. The chain has TRBV10-3 and TRBJ1-1; 8 nucleotides match TRBD1. V shed 4 bases and J 6 bases; nucleotides not matched to a gene: 10. Germline CDR1 reads ENHRY; CDR2 reads SYGVKD. The CDR3 runs to 15 residues. CDR3 DNA sequence: TGTGCCATCAGTGCCTCGACAGGGGATAGCGCTGAAGCTTTCTTT. This sequence encodes CAISASTGDSAEAFF.

This clone was counted a few times. This rearrangement joins TRBV25-1 to TRBJ1-3; D is uncertain. V gave up 2 bases and J gave up 2 bases, with 10 bases separating them. This CDR3 is built from 15 residues. Germline V gives CDR1 MGHDK, CDR2 SYGVNS. CDR3 sequence reads: CASSEHSAPGNTIYF. For the CDR3, the DNA is TGTGCCAGCAGTGAACACAGTGCGCCTGGAAACACCATATATTTT.

The V gene is TRBV29-1, the J gene TRBJ1-1; D possibly corresponds to TRBD1 (6 bases). Deletions cut 5 bases from V and 7 bases from J, with 17 bases between. The CDR3 loop spans 13 amino acids. The germline V gene has CDR1 SQVTM and CDR2 ANQGSEA. The CDR3, as DNA: TGCAGCGTTCTAGTGGGGCAGGGGTATGAAGCTTTCTTT. This encodes CSVLVGQGYEAFF.

The chain is built from TRBV29-1 and TRBJ2-1; D remains ambiguous. Trimming stripped 6 bases from V and 8 bases from J, with 11 bases between. The germline V gene has CDR1 SQVTM and CDR2 ANQGSEA. The CDR3 has 11 residues. The CDR3 protein is CSVPLGDEQFF. CDR3 nucleotide sequence: TGCAGCGTCCCTCTTGGGGATGAGCAGTTCTTC.

The J gene is TRBJ1-2, the V gene TRBV4-3; no firm D call. Germline V gene data show CDR1 as LGHNA and CDR2 as YSLEER. V lost 0 bases, J lost 6 bases, and 17 bases lay in between. The CDR3 has 16 amino acids. CDR3 nucleotides: TGCGCCAGCAGCCAAGATGTGCTAAAGATCGGGGATGGCTACACCTTC. Translating gives CASSQDVLKIGDGYTF.